This T cell receptor (beta chain) was profiled in a study of blood T cell repertoires in COVID-19. Looking at the study overall: Spain, Italy and the United States supplied samples that represented acute and convalescent COVID-19. In each case, the material was cDNA or gDNA derived from T cells, B-cell-depleted T cells, or PBMCs.

The CDR3 runs to 15 residues. V dropped 4 bases and J dropped 3 bases, with 17 bases sitting between them. The V gene's germline CDR1 is SGHNT and CDR2 YYREEE (reference sequence). Per the authors' pipeline: Amplification with reference gene primers provided the estimates of nucleated cell counts. Generated by immunoSEQ multiplex PCR, the TCRdb table keeps only in-frame clones and is missing some. D and trimming come from the DNA, and the V and J calls and clone size come from that table. The sample lists a few hundred thousand clones, 65% to 90% seen once, with approximately 5.1% in the top ten. This TCR was sampled from a man aged 45 to 65 with active or convalescent COVID-19. The sample comprised peripheral blood. The chain links TRBV5-4 to TRBJ2-7, with D maybe TRBD1 (6 bases). The CDR3 region has the DNA TGTGCCAGCAGCGAGGCAACAGGGACGTTCTACGAGCAGTACTTC. This gives the protein CASSEATGTFYEQYF.